This T cell receptor beta chain was sequenced during a study of beta chain features in type 1 diabetes. The wider study: Taken together, all samples contributed approximately 110 million examined sorted cells.

CDR3 size: 15 residues. Germline CDR1 and CDR2: LNHDA and SQIVND (reference sequence). V was trimmed by 2 bases and J by 6 bases, leaving 14 bases between them. Expressed TCRB transcripts were sequenced, since all the RNA that had been isolated was reverse transcribed. The assay was immunoSEQ multiplex PCR, and TCRdb's table has in-frame clones only and misses some. The table shows roughly 330,000 clones, with 11% occurring only once. The source material was naive CD4+ T cells from blood. The receptor's source is a woman aged 25-40 years in good health. This chain connects TRBV19 to TRBJ2-1; TRBD2 is a possible D gene (5 bases). In DNA form, the CDR3 reads TGTGCCAGTAGTATATCCAGCGGAGCCCTCAATGAGCAGTTCTTC. Its protein product is CASSISSGALNEQFF.